These T cell receptor beta chains were read from a single sample in a study of a mutant IDH1 vaccine in newly diagnosed glioma. Their cognate antigens are unknown. Here immunoSEQ multiplex PCR was the method, and the copy in TCRdb shows in-frame clones only, minus some. The table has roughly 70,000 clones, over 75% seen once; the top ten hold about an eighth. Material: PBMCs, obtained from a glioma patient whose treatment included an IDH1 peptide vaccine. The receptors originated from a man between 18 and 35 years old with glioma. Each CDR3 is given with its conserved first and last residue. D genes are given only for firm matches. Clone size is stated in some rows and not others, as once, few, many or a class when expanded.

size	V	J	D	DNA	CDR3
.	TRBV27	TRBJ2-7	TRBD1	TGTGCCAGCAGTTTACAGGACAGGCGAGAGCAGTACTTC	CASSLQDRREQYF
few	TRBV10-3	TRBJ2-2	TRBD2	TGTGCCATCAGTGAGTCTCCTAGCGGGGGGATTAACACCGGGGAGCTGTTTTTT	CAISESPSGGINTGELFF
.	TRBV2	TRBJ1-1	.	TGTGCCAGCCAGAGGGAAATGGGGGCGACTGAAGCTTTCTTT	CASQREMGATEAFF
.	TRBV5-8	TRBJ2-7	TRBD1	TGTGCCAGCAGCTTGAGGGCAGGGGGCTTTTACGAGCAGTACTTC	CASSLRAGGFYEQYF
.	TRBV18	TRBJ2-5	.	TGTGCCAGCTCACCGAGTAGGGAAGAGACCCAGTACTTC	CASSPSREETQYF
.	TRBV5-4	TRBJ1-1	.	TGTGCCAGCAGCTTGGCCAGGATGAACACTGAAGCTTTCTTT	CASSLARMNTEAFF
few	TRBV5-1	TRBJ1-1	TRBD1	TGCGCCAGCAGCACAGGGGGGGTCACTGAAGCTTTCTTT	CASSTGGVTEAFF
.	TRBV29-1	TRBJ1-5	.	TGCAGCGTTGGTGCCTCACAGCCCCAGCATTTT	CSVGASQPQHF
.	TRBV9	TRBJ1-1	TRBD1	TGTGCCAGCAGCTCGGGACAGGGGGCGACGAACACTGAAGCTTTCTTT	CASSSGQGATNTEAFF
.	TRBV5-5	TRBJ1-6	TRBD1	TGTGCCAGCAGATTCCACCCGGGACAGGGGGCCGGCCTTAAGGATTCACCCCTCCACTTT	CASRFHPGQGAGLKDSPLHF
.	TRBV9	TRBJ2-2	TRBD1	TGTGCCAGCAGCGTAGAGCCTCAGGGGGCCGGGGAGCTGTTTTTT	CASSVEPQGAGELFF
few	TRBV7-9	TRBJ2-7	TRBD2	TGTGCCAGCAGCTCCGGACTAGCGGACTACGAGCAGTACTTC	CASSSGLADYEQYF
.	TRBV5-1	TRBJ2-1	TRBD2	TGCGCCAGCAGCCCAACTAGCGGGGGGAACAATGAGCAGTTCTTC	CASSPTSGGNNEQFF
.	TRBV14	TRBJ1-2	.	TGTGCCAGCAGCCGGCTCATATCAGGGGAGGATGGCTACACCTTC	CASSRLISGEDGYTF
few	TRBV9	TRBJ1-1	.	TGTGCCAGCAGCCCACGACGGGGGGGGACGAACACTGAAGCTTTCTTT	CASSPRRGGTNTEAFF
few	TRBV30	TRBJ1-2	.	TGTGCCTGGAAGGGTGGGTATCGGAACTATGGCTACACCTTC	CAWKGGYRNYGYTF
.	TRBV7-9	TRBJ1-3	.	TGTGCCAGCAGCCATCCGCCAGTGGCCTCTGGAAACACCATATATTTT	CASSHPPVASGNTIYF
.	TRBV27	TRBJ2-4	.	TGTGCCAGCAGTTTCGGTCAGAAAAACATTCAGTACTTC	CASSFGQKNIQYF
.	TRBV9	TRBJ2-2	.	TGTGCCAGCAGCCCCCGGCAGGGGTTTTACACCGGGGAGCTGTTTTTT	CASSPRQGFYTGELFF
.	TRBV9	TRBJ2-2	.	TGTGCCAGCAGCGTAGCTTTCTTAAACACCGGGGAGCTGTTTTTT	CASSVAFLNTGELFF
.	TRBV11-1	TRBJ1-1	.	TGTGCCAGCAGCCACACACCGAACACTGAAGCTTTCTTT	CASSHTPNTEAFF
.	TRBV7-3	TRBJ2-1	TRBD2	TGTGCCAGCGCTTCTTCCGGGAGGGCAGGACTCAGGGGGCAGTTCTTC	CASASSGRAGLRGQFF